This T cell receptor (beta chain) was sequenced in a study of T cell responses to AZD1222 COVID-19 vaccine. On this clone: Its antigen is undetermined.

The repertoire was sequenced with immunoSEQ multiplex PCR; TCRdb's copy has only in-frame clones and lacks some. Of tens of thousands of clones detected, 88% appear once; the ten largest clones hold approximately 4.8%. Study findings and constraints: A mostly white British donor set with more females was recruited, and clonal diversity was possibly underestimated.

Between the trimmed V and J ends, which lost 7 bases and 8 bases, there was a span of 15 bases. The CDR3 is made up of 12 amino acids. Germline loops: CDR1 SQVTM, CDR2 ANQGSEA. The specimen comprised peripheral blood, sampled 28 days after the second dose of the MenACWY control vaccine. The J gene is TRBJ2-1, the V gene TRBV29-1, with D perhaps being TRBD1 or TRBD2 (5 bases each). The TCR comes from an adult who received the MenACWY meningococcal vaccine as a control. CDR3 nucleotides: TGCAGCGCATGGTGGGGGTTGGATGAGCAGTTCTTC. This codes for CSAWWGLDEQFF.